Shown below are 6 T cell receptor beta chains from a single sample sequenced in a study of blood T cells in healthy people across ages. A sample-barcoded 5' primer and a J-beta primer mix were used in a second PCR of about 7 to 12 cycles. TCRdb recomputed calls from the 5' RACE reads with MiXCR, one row per CDR3 protein. The table lists about 1.6 million distinct CDR3 sequences, roughly 32% of them singletons. Sequencing was carried out using blood. Receptor source: a woman aged 25 to 39 in good health.

This clonotype was counted only a few times. V and J are TRBV7-9 and TRBJ2-4, with TRBD2 identical over 10 bases. With the DNA end fitting TRBJ2-7 better, the J assignment may be wrong. CDR1 and CDR2 from the germline V gene are SEHNR and FQNEAQ (reference sequence). This CDR3 is 13 amino acids long. CDR3 loop: CASSRTSGNEQYF. The CDR3 coding sequence is TGTGCCAGCAGCCGGACTAGCGGCAACGAGCAGTACTTC.

CDR3 sequence: CASSQKFSSGYTF. CDR3 nucleotides: TGCGCCAGCAGCCAAAAATTCTCCTCTGGCTACACCTTC. The chain carries TRBV4-1 and TRBJ1-2, with unresolved D. The V gene lost 2 bases and the J gene lost 7 bases, with 11 bases spanning the gap. Germline V gene sequence: CDR1 MGHRA, CDR2 YSYEKL. This CDR3 spans 13 amino acids.

The chain employs TRBV5-1 and TRBJ1-1, with 10 bases fitting TRBD1. The V gene's germline CDR1 is SGHRS and CDR2 YFSETQ. The V gene end was trimmed by 4 bases and the J gene end by 2 bases; junction bases not matched to a gene: 11. This CDR3 is 17 amino acids long. CDR3 sequence reads: CASSPFGTGVLNTEAFF. DNA for the CDR3: TGCGCCAGCAGCCCCTTCGGGACAGGGGTCCTTAACACTGAAGCTTTCTTT.

This clonotype was detected many times. V and J are TRBV20-1 and TRBJ1-1, with D perhaps TRBD1 (6 bases). The germline gives CDR1 DFQATT, CDR2 SNEGSKA (reference sequence). The CDR3 has 12 residues. V was shortened by 6 bases and J by 5 bases, with 13 bases between the two germline ends. CDR3 region: CSAGAGVTEAFF. The CDR3 coding sequence is TGCAGTGCAGGAGCAGGGGTAACTGAAGCTTTCTTT.

V is TRBV25-1 and J is TRBJ1-5, with a weak D call TRBD1 (6 bases). Between the trimmed V and J ends, which lost 2 bases and 1 base, there was a span of 15 bases. The CDR3 consists of 17 residues. From germline, CDR1 is MGHDK and CDR2 SYGVNS. The CDR3, as DNA: TGTGCCAGCAGTGAAAGGGGGAGGGATGGGAGCAATCAGCCCCAGCATTTT. Protein sequence: CASSERGRDGSNQPQHF. The entire variable domain, with the rest obtained from reference TRBV25-1 and TRBJ1-5, is as follows: EADIYQTPRYLVIGTGKKITLECSQTMGHDKMYWYQQDPGMELHLIHYSYGVNSTEKGDLSSESTVSRIRTEHFPLTLESARPSHTSQYLCASSERGRDGSNQPQHFGDGTRLSIL.

This chain joins TRBV6-5 and TRBJ1-1; D call uncertain. This CDR3 spans 16 amino acids. V dropped 5 bases and J dropped 1 base, with 17 bases sitting between them. In germline, CDR1 is MNHEY, CDR2 SVGAGI. The CDR3 DNA follows: TGTGCCAGCAGTCCCAAGGAGAGGGTGCAGAACACTGAAGCTTTCTTT. Translated: CASSPKERVQNTEAFF.